The text below deals with one TCR beta chain. Antigen: not known. Sequencing was performed with immunoSEQ multiplex PCR; in TCRdb, only in-frame clones are kept and a portion is missing. Here the sample spans about 200,000 clones, about 93% being singletons. This CDR3 comprises 15 residues. Between the trimmed V and J ends, which lost 0 bases and 0 bases, there was a span of 7 bases. CDR1 is SGHRS and CDR2 is YFSETQ in the germline V gene. The sample comes from a study of T cell responses to AZD1222 COVID-19 vaccine. Study conclusions and caveats: Unmutated variant regions are reportedly targeted by nearly half of spike-specific TCRs. The number of AZD1222 recipients seropositive at baseline was only five to seven. The study sampled repertoires only after the peak T cell response.

Recipients boosted at about 4 weeks or about 12 weeks are pooled. The sequence was collected from an adult who received the AZD1222 COVID-19 vaccine. This chain uses TRBV5-1 with TRBJ1-3; D is undetermined. Material: peripheral blood, obtained 28 days after the second AZD1222 dose. This CDR3 reads CASSLEGISGNTIYF. The DNA of the CDR3 is TGCGCCAGCAGCTTGGAAGGGATCTCTGGAAACACCATATATTTT. The full variable domain, rest sourced from reference TRBV5-1 and TRBJ1-3, is KAGVTQTPRYLIKTRGQQVTLSCSPISGHRSVSWYQQTPGQGLQFLFEYFSETQRNKGNFPGRFSGRQFSNSRSEMNVSTLELGDSALYLCASSLEGISGNTIYFGEGSWLTVV.